This T cell receptor beta chain was identified during a study of T cells in localized non-small cell lung cancer. Generated by immunoSEQ multiplex PCR, the TCRdb table keeps only in-frame clones and is missing some. This sample has some 35,000 clones; around nine tenths occur once, and the top ten carry approximately 6.9%. This TCR was recovered from a female donor of 60 years or more with stage I lung adenocarcinoma. Here the sequenced sample was peripheral blood, taken before any cancer treatment.

CDR3 region: CASSLGQSDTGELFF. The CDR3 DNA reads TGCGCCAGCAGCTTGGGACAGTCGGACACCGGGGAGCTGTTTTTT. The chain is built from TRBV5-1 and TRBJ2-2; tentatively, D is TRBD1 (5 bases). Trimming took off 0 bases at V and 3 bases at J, with 9 bases between the two ends. CDR3 length: 15 residues. Per the germline V gene, CDR1 is SGHRS and CDR2 is YFSETQ.